This T cell receptor (beta chain) was obtained from a study of T cells in Graves' hyperthyroidism and ophthalmopathy. Overall study context: The blood sample was taken at first diagnosis, before treatment began.

Diagnosing involved the use of clinical symptoms, serum thyroxine and TRAb, thyroid ultrasound and orbital computed tomography. This clonotype showed up just a few times. Its antigen remains unidentified. From germline, CDR1 is MNHNS and CDR2 SASEGT. The germline V and J ends were trimmed by 2 bases and 2 bases, with 7 bases remaining between them. The CDR3 totals 14 residues. Amplification of TCR beta CDR3 regions was performed using RNA transcripts as template. The HTBI primer set was used in a first-round RT-PCR of the TCR CDR3. TCRdb processed the multiplex PCR reads anew with MiXCR; each CDR3 protein has one entry. The sample holds a few hundred thousand distinct CDR3 sequences, about 21% seen once. Study-level findings and limits: In simple terms, a model built on 13 V-J features told ophthalmopathy apart from stable hyperthyroidism.

The sequenced material came from blood. V and J are TRBV6-1 and TRBJ1-5, with a weak D call TRBD1 (5 bases). The receptor was derived from a woman in her 50s with Graves' hyperthyroidism. The CDR3 coding sequence is TGTGCCAGCAGTGAATGGGGCCGCAATCAGCCCCAGCATTTT. The encoded protein is CASSEWGRNQPQHF.